The 13 T cell receptor beta chains below were found in one sample sequenced in a study of T cells in Graves' hyperthyroidism and ophthalmopathy. Amplification of TCR beta CDR3 regions was performed using RNA transcripts as template. HTBI primers drove first-round RT-PCR of the TCR CDR3. TCRdb fed the multiplex PCR reads into MiXCR, producing one record per CDR3 protein. The sample consists of approximately 600,000 distinct CDR3 sequences, about 15% of them appearing once. Source material: blood. All receptors come from a woman aged 40 to 50 with Graves' ophthalmopathy.

This clonotype showed up many times. The chain combines TRBV30 with TRBJ2-7; the D gene is possibly TRBD2 (6 bases). V gave up 4 bases and J gave up 1 base, with 11 bases separating them. Germline-derived CDR1 and CDR2 are GTSNPN and SVGIG (reference sequence). This CDR3 is 13 amino acids long. The CDR3: CAWTRGMSYEQYF. Here the CDR3 DNA reads TGTGCCTGGACCCGCGGGATGTCCTACGAGCAGTACTTC.

At least ten counts were recorded for this clonotype. The chain uses TRBV24-1 and TRBJ2-7, with 7 bases aligning to TRBD2. The CDR3 has 14 amino acids. CDR1 and CDR2 from the germline V gene are KGHDR and SFDVKD. V shed 4 bases, J shed 3 bases, and the junction held 5 bases outside the gene matches. CDR3 nucleotides: TGTGCCACCAGTGACAGCGGGGCTTACTACGAGCAGTACTTC. Residues: CATSDSGAYYEQYF.

The chain joins TRBV29-1 to TRBJ2-7, with unresolved D. Germline CDR1 and CDR2: SQVTM and ANQGSEA. CDR3 length: 13 amino acids. Trimming took 4 bases from V and 2 from J, leaving 12 bases between them. The CDR3 region is CSVGVGATYEQYF. The CDR3 DNA reads as TGCAGCGTTGGGGTAGGCGCCACCTACGAGCAGTACTTC.

V usage is TRBV30 and J usage is TRBJ1-1; D remains ambiguous. CDR3 length equals 12 residues. In germline, CDR1 is GTSNPN, CDR2 SVGIG (reference sequence). Trimming cost V 2 bases and J 6 bases, with 10 bases left between them. The CDR3 loop reads CAWSFPGSEAFF. The CDR3 bases are TGTGCCTGGAGTTTCCCGGGCTCTGAAGCTTTCTTT.

This clonotype has only a few counts. This chain joins TRBV20-1 and TRBJ1-3, with 9 bases identical to TRBD1. Germline CDR1 is DFQATT and CDR2 is SNEGSKA (reference sequence). V shed 0 bases and J 0 bases; nucleotides not matched to a gene: 9. CDR3 length: 18 residues. The CDR3: CSAREAFGTGYSGNTIYF. As DNA, the CDR3 is TGCAGTGCTAGAGAGGCCTTCGGGACAGGGTACTCTGGAAACACCATATATTTT.

This clonotype was detected many times. The gene calls are TRBV9 and TRBJ1-1; TRBD1 matches at 7 bases. V shed 0 bases, J shed 1 base, and the junction held 6 bases outside the gene matches. This CDR3 region has 16 residues. In germline, CDR1 is SGDLS, CDR2 YYNGEE. The CDR3 sequence: CASSVASGQRNTEAFF. The CDR3 DNA sequence: TGTGCCAGCAGCGTAGCTTCGGGACAGCGGAACACTGAAGCTTTCTTT.

For this clonotype: One end of the junction fails to match germline, which may point to a read error. The V and J genes are TRBV19 and TRBJ2-5; unclear D gene. Germline lookup yields CDR1 LNHDA and CDR2 SQIVND (reference sequence). This CDR3 has 13 residues. CDR3 bases: TGTGCCAGTAGTATACAAGTACAAGAGGCCCAGTACTTC. Protein product: CASSIQVQEAQYF.

This clonotype was detected a few times. The CDR3 region is CASSLFRGDSPQHF. For the CDR3, the DNA is TGTGCCAGCAGTTTATTCAGGGGCGATTCGCCCCAGCATTTT. The chain couples TRBV12-3 or TRBV12-4 to TRBJ1-5; D is possibly TRBD1 (6 bases). V was clipped by 2 bases and J by 9 bases, with 14 bases between them. This CDR3 has 14 amino acids.

This clonotype was picked up many times. The chain has TRBV19 and TRBJ1-1; D not resolved. This CDR3 contains 11 residues. Germline V gene data show CDR1 as LNHDA and CDR2 as SQIVND (reference sequence). With 6 bases removed from V and 6 bases from J, the gap between germline ends came to 8 bases. The CDR3 here is CASRLRAEAFF. DNA for the CDR3: TGTGCCAGTAGATTAAGGGCTGAAGCTTTCTTT.

This clonotype was picked up many times. The rearrangement links TRBV15 to TRBJ2-7; tentatively, D is TRBD1 or TRBD2 (5 bases each). The length of the CDR3 is 14 residues. Germline lookup yields CDR1 LNHNV and CDR2 YYDKDF (reference sequence). V lost 9 bases, J lost 5 bases, and 20 bases lay in between. The CDR3 DNA reads TGTGCCACATCCTGGGGACCTCCTCCCCACGAGCAGTACTTC. Amino acids: CATSWGPPPHEQYF.

This clonotype was recorded many times. This chain joins TRBV29-1 and TRBJ2-5, with 10 bases aligning to TRBD2. V lost 7 bases to trimming and J lost 12 bases; unmatched junction nucleotides: 14. The CDR3 totals 13 residues. Germline V gene sequence: CDR1 SQVTM, CDR2 ANQGSEA. CDR3 nucleotides: TGCAGCGGGGCCGTCGGAGCGGGAGGGCCGGAGTACTTC. Protein: CSGAVGAGGPEYF.

This clonotype came up many times. V gene TRBV20-1 combines with J gene TRBJ1-5; no definite D call. The V end was cut by 6 bases, the J end by 4 bases, with 13 bases between. Germline-derived CDR1 and CDR2 are DFQATT and SNEGSKA (reference sequence). The CDR3 is made up of 13 amino acids. The CDR3 DNA reads TGCAGTGCCGCGGAGTCCCCTAATCAGCCCCAGCATTTT. It translates to CSAAESPNQPQHF.

The chain has TRBV7-8 and TRBJ2-5; TRBD1 might be the D (5 bases). From germline, CDR1 is SGHVS and CDR2 FQNEAQ. Trimming shortened V by 2 bases and J by 0 bases, and 10 bases separated the two germline ends. The CDR3 spans 15 residues. DNA of the CDR3: TGTGCCAGCAGCTTAACAGGATACCACCAAGAGACCCAGTACTTC. This gives the protein CASSLTGYHQETQYF. Complete variable domain (other parts from reference TRBV7-8 and TRBJ2-5): GAGVSQSPRYKVAKRGQDVALRCDPISGHVSLFWYQQALGQGPEFLTYFQNEAQLDKSGLPSDRFFAERPEGSVSTLKIQRTQQEDSAVYLCASSLTGYHQETQYFGPGTRLLVL.